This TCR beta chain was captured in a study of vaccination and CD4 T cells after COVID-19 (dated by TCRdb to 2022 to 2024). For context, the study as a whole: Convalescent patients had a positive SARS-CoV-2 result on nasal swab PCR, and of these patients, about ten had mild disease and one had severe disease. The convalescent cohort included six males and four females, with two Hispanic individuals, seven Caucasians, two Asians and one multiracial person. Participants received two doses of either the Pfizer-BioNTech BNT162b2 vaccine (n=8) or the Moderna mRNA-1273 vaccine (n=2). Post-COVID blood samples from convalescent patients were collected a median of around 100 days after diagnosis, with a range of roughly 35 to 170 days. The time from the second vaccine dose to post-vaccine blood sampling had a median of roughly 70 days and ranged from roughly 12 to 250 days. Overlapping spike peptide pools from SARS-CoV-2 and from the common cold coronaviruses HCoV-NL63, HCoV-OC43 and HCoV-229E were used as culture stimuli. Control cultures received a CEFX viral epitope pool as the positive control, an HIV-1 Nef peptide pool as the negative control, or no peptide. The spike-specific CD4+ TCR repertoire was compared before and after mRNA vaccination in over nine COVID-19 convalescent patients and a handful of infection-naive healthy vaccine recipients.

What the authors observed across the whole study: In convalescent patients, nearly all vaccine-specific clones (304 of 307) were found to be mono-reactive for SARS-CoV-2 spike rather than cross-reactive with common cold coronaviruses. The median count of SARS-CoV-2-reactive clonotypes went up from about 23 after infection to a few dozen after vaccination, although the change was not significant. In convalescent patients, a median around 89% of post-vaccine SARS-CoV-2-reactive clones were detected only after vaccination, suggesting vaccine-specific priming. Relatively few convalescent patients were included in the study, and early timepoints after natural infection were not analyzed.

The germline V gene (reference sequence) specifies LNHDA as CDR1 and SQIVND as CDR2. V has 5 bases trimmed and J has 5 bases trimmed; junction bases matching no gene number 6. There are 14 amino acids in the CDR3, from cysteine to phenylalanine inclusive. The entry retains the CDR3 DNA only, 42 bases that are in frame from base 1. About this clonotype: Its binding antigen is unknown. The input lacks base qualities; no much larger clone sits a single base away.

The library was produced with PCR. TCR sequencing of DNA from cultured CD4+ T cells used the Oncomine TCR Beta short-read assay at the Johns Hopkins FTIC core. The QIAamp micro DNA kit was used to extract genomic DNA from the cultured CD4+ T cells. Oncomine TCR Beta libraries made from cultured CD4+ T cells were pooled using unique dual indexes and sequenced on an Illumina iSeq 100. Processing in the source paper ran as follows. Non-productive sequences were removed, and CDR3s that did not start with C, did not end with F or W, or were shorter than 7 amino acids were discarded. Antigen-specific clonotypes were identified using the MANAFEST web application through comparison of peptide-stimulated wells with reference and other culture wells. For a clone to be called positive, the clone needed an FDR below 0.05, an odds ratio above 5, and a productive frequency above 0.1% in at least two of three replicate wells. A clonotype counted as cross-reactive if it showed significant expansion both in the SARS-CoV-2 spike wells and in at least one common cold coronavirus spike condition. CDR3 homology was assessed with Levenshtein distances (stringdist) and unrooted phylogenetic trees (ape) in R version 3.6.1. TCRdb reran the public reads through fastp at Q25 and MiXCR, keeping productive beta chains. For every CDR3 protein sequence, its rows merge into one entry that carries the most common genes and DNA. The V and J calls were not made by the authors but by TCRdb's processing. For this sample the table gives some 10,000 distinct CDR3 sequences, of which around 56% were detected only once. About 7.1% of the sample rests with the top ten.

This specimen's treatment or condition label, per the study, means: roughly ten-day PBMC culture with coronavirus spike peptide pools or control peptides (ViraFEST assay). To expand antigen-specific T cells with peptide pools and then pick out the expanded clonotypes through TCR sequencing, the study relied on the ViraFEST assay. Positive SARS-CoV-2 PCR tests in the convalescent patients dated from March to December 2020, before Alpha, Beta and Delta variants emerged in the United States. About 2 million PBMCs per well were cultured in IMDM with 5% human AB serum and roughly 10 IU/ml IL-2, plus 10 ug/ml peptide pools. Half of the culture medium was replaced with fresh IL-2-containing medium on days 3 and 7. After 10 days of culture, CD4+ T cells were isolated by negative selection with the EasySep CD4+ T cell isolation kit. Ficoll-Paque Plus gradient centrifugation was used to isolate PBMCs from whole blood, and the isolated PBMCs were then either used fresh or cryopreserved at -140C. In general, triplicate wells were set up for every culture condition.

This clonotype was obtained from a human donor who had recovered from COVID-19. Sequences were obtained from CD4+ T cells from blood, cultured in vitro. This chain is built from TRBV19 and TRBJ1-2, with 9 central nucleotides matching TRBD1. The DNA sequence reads TGTGCCAGTAGTGGACAGGGGATGGGATATGGCTACACCTTC. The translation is CASSGQGMGYGYTF.